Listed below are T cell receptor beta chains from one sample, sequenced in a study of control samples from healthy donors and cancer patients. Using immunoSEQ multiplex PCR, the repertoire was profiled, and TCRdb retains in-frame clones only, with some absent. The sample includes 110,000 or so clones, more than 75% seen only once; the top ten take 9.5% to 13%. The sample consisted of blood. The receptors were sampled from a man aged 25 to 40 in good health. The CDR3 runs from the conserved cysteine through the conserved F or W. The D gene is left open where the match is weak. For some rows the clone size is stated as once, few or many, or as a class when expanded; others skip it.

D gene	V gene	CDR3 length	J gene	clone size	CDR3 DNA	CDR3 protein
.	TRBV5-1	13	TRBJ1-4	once	TGCGCCAGCAGTCCAAACAGTCGGGAAAAACTGTTTTTT	CASSPNSREKLFF
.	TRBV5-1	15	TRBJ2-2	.	TGCGCCAGCAATCGCCCAGGGGCGGGCACCGGGGAGCTGTTTTTT	CASNRPGAGTGELFF
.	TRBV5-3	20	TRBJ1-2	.	TGTGCCAGAAGCTTCGATTGTAGGAGAATTGAAAGAGTGGATTACTATGGCTACACCTTC	CARSFDCRRIERVDYYGYTF
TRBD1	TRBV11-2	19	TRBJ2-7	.	TGTGCCAGCAGCTTAGCACCCTCTCTCCGGGACAGGCTTACCTACGAGCAGTACTTC	CASSLAPSLRDRLTYEQYF
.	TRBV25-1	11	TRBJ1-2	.	TGTGCCAGCCGAGATGATTATGGCTACACCTTC	CASRDDYGYTF
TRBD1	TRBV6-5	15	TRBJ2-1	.	TGTGCCAGCACCTCCCAGGGGGTTTTGGGCTATGAGCAGTTCTTC	CASTSQGVLGYEQFF
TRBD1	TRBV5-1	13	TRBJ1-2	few	TGCGCCAGCAGCTTCACAGGGGGCCATGGCTACACCTTC	CASSFTGGHGYTF
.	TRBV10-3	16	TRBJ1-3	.	TGTGCCATCAGTGCAGAGGCAGCTAAAGTTGGAAACACCATATATTTT	CAISAEAAKVGNTIYF
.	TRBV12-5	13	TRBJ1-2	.	TGTGCTAGTGGTTTCGAGGGAATCTATGGCTACACCTTC	CASGFEGIYGYTF
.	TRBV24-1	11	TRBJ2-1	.	TGTGCCACCAGTTTAAGGGGTGAGCAGTTCTTC	CATSLRGEQFF
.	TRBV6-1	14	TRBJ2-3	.	TGTGCCAGCAGTGAACAGGGAACCACAGATACGCAGTATTTT	CASSEQGTTDTQYF
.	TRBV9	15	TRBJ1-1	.	TGTGCCAGCAGCGTAGGAGGACGGACGAACACTGAAGCTTTCTTT	CASSVGGRTNTEAFF
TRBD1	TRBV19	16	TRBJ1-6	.	TGTGCCAGTAGTCCTCAGGGGGTGTCCTATAATTCACCCCTCCACTTT	CASSPQGVSYNSPLHF